This is a list of T cell receptor beta chains from one sample in a study of T-cell memory formation after mild COVID-19. TCRdb redid the calling of the 5' RACE reads with MiXCR, one entry per CDR3 protein. The sample lists about 410,000 distinct CDR3 sequences, about a quarter seen once, with around 13% in the top ten. Sequencing was done on a sample of PBMCs or a T cell subset sorted from them (not recorded which). The origin of the receptors is an adult woman who had mild COVID-19 (a few samples of this study predate the infection). Cell type and time point are not known. The CDR3 runs from the conserved cysteine through the conserved F or W. Fields, in order: D gene, clone size, J gene, V gene, CDR3 DNA, CDR3 protein. The D gene is left open where the match is weak. Clone size appears in some rows only: once, few, many, or a class for an expanded clone.

>TRBD2|-|TRBJ2-5|TRBV29-1
TGCAGCGTGGGAGCGGGAGGGCCCGGGGAGACCCAGTACTTC
CSVGAGGPGETQYF
>TRBD2|-|TRBJ2-5|TRBV24-1
TGTGCCACCAGTGACACCGGGACTAGCTTGATAGAGACCCAGTACTTC
CATSDTGTSLIETQYF
>TRBD2|-|TRBJ2-5|TRBV5-6
TGTGCCAGCAGCTCTAGCGGGGGGCGCCAAGAGTGGACCCAGTACTTC
CASSSSGGRQEWTQYF
>TRBD2|-|TRBJ2-1|TRBV5-1
TGCGCCAGCAGCGAGGGACTAGCGAGAAACAATGAGCAGTTCTTC
CASSEGLARNNEQFF
>-|-|TRBJ2-1|TRBV7-9
TGTGCCAGCAGCGGGGGGATGAAGAGCGGTCCCTCCTACAATGAGCAGTTCTTC
CASSGGMKSGPSYNEQFF
>-|-|TRBJ2-5|TRBV24-1
TGTGCCACCAGTGACCCGGGCCGAGAGACCCAGTACTTC
CATSDPGRETQYF
>-|many|TRBJ2-1|TRBV3-1
TGTGCCAGCAGCGCAGGGAATGAGCAGTTCTTC
CASSAGNEQFF
>-|-|TRBJ2-1|TRBV6-5
TGTGCCAGCAGTTCCCGGGCCAGATTTTTCAATGAGCAGTTCTTC
CASSSRARFFNEQFF
>-|few|TRBJ2-7|TRBV3-1
TGTGCCAGCAGCCAAGTGTTGACCTACGAGCAGTACTTC
CASSQVLTYEQYF
>TRBD2|-|TRBJ2-7|TRBV12-3/TRBV12-4
TGTGCCAGCAGTCAACTAGCGGGACCTTCCTACGAGCAGTACTTC
CASSQLAGPSYEQYF
>-|-|TRBJ2-5|TRBV20-1
TGCAGTGCTAGAATGTTCCGTTCAGGTAACCAAGAGACCCAGTACTTC
CSARMFRSGNQETQYF
>TRBD1|many|TRBJ2-5|TRBV7-9
TGTGCCAGCAGCTTATGGACAGGGGAGGAGACCCAGTACTTC
CASSLWTGEETQYF
>TRBD2|-|TRBJ2-5|TRBV12-3/TRBV12-4
TGTGCCAGCAGTACAGCGGGGTGGCGAGAGACCCAGTACTTC
CASSTAGWRETQYF
>TRBD1|few|TRBJ1-1|TRBV5-1
TGCGCCAGCAGCTGGGGGACAGGGGGTATGACTGAAGCTTTCTTT
CASSWGTGGMTEAFF
>-|many|TRBJ2-1|TRBV7-6
TGTGCCAGCAGCTCCCGAGTCTCGAGCTCCTACAATGAGCAGTTCTTC
CASSSRVSSSYNEQFF
>TRBD2|-|TRBJ2-1|TRBV5-1
TGCGCCAGCTGTTGGGCGGGAGTTTACAATGAGCAGTTCTTC
CASCWAGVYNEQFF
>TRBD1|few|TRBJ2-7|TRBV27
TGTGCCAGCAGACCCAGACAGGGGGTCTACGAGCAGTACTTC
CASRPRQGVYEQYF
>-|-|TRBJ1-3|TRBV7-3
TGTGCCAGCAGCGAAACGGGTTCTGGAAACACCATATATTTT
CASSETGSGNTIYF
>-|-|TRBJ2-2|TRBV15
TGTGCCACCAGCGGACCGGAGGGGCGAACAGGGAAGGACACCGGGGAGCTGTTTTTT
CATSGPEGRTGKDTGELFF
>-|few|TRBJ1-3|TRBV30
TGTGCCTGGAGTGGATCCCAGGGGACGGGCCGCACCATATATTTT
CAWSGSQGTGRTIYF
>TRBD2|few|TRBJ2-2|TRBV6-6
TGTGCCAGCAGTTACCAGCTAGCGGGAGTTGACACCGGGGAGCTGTTTTTT
CASSYQLAGVDTGELFF
>TRBD2|-|TRBJ2-3|TRBV20-1
TGCAGTGCTAGAGCGGGACTAGCTTGGGATACGCAGTATTTT
CSARAGLAWDTQYF
>-|-|TRBJ2-6|TRBV29-1
TGCAGCGTGGGGTACTCTGGGGCCAACGTCCTGACTTTC
CSVGYSGANVLTF
>-|few|TRBJ1-1|TRBV29-1
TGCAGCGTTCAAGGTAGGGGAGAGTACACTGAAGCTTTCTTT
CSVQGRGEYTEAFF
>TRBD1|few|TRBJ2-5|TRBV7-2
TGTGCCAGCAGCTGGCCCGGGACAGAACAAGAGACCCAGTACTTC
CASSWPGTEQETQYF
>-|many|TRBJ1-5|TRBV5-6
TGTGCCAGCAGCCCGGGACCTAGCAATCAGCCCCAGCATTTT
CASSPGPSNQPQHF
>TRBD1|few|TRBJ1-1|TRBV29-1
TGCAGCGGAATGGGACAGGGAAGAGAAGCTTTCTTT
CSGMGQGREAFF
>-|few|TRBJ2-1|TRBV6-5
TGTGCCAGCAGTCGGGACAACTACAATGAGCAGTTCTTC
CASSRDNYNEQFF
>-|-|TRBJ1-2|TRBV6-1
TGTGCCAGCAGTGAAGTAGGGGGGGAGCCCTCCTACACCTTC
CASSEVGGEPSYTF
>-|few|TRBJ2-1|TRBV14
TGTGCCAGCAGCCAATACCCGGGGAATGAGCAGTTCTTC
CASSQYPGNEQFF
>-|few|TRBJ1-1|TRBV6-1
TGTGCCAGCCTTGTCGACTCCGGGACTGAAGCTTTCTTT
CASLVDSGTEAFF
>TRBD1|-|TRBJ1-5|TRBV24-1
TGTGCCACCAGACTGACAGGGTTGAAGCCCCAGCATTTT
CATRLTGLKPQHF
>-|many|TRBJ1-1|TRBV29-1
TGCAGCGTCGGGGACCCCGGAACTGAAGCTTTCTTT
CSVGDPGTEAFF
>-|few|TRBJ2-1|TRBV7-9
TGTGCCAGCAGCTTAGTTCAGGGGCGGAATGAGCAGTTCTTC
CASSLVQGRNEQFF
>TRBD2|few|TRBJ2-5|TRBV10-3
TGTGCCATCAGTGACGCACCTCACGGACTAGCGAGCGAGACCCAGTACTTC
CAISDAPHGLASETQYF
>-|-|TRBJ2-7|TRBV20-1
TGCAGTGCTAGAATGGCGGGGACATACGAGCAGTACTTC
CSARMAGTYEQYF